This T cell receptor beta chain originates from a study of CD8+ T cells in alopecia areata. Study-wide results and limits: With patients, TCR sharing proved less clear than in mice, a difference possibly related to HLA. Scalp samples also contribute reads from the resident alphabeta T cells found in normal skin.

Specimens obtained from alopecia areata patients comprised lesional scalp punch biopsies and peripheral blood. Both CD4+ and CD8+ T cells were separated by sorting PBMCs. Extracted from the samples, RNA was reverse transcribed into cDNA to serve as the sequencing template. Assay used: immunoSEQ multiplex PCR; TCRdb lists only in-frame clones, some missing. The sample contains over 200,000 clones, about 60% of which appear only once. Of note for this clone: Its antigen is currently unknown.

The receptor was isolated from a human donor with alopecia areata. This specimen consisted of CD4+ T cells sorted from blood, obtained at week 0.

The chain's CDR3 is CASSPGGTGQTEAFF. The DNA for the CDR3 is TGTGCCAGCAGCCCTGGGGGGACAGGGCAGACTGAAGCTTTCTTT. This chain uses TRBV9 with TRBJ1-1; TRBD1 matches at 9 bases. Germline values: CDR1 SGDLS, CDR2 YYNGEE. The V gene end was trimmed by 4 bases and the J gene end by 5 bases; junction bases not matched to a gene: 9. CDR3 length: 15 residues.